This TCR beta chain was recovered during a study of Ad26.COV2.S vaccination and SARS-CoV-2 variants. Produced via immunoSEQ multiplex PCR; TCRdb's table is partial and in-frame only. Here the sample spans some 180,000 clones, around 88% being singletons. The V and J ends lost 5 bases and 0 bases, in that order; junction bases with no gene match: 6. This CDR3 comprises 17 residues. In germline, CDR1 is SEHNR, CDR2 FQNEAQ (reference sequence). This clonotype was obtained from a human donor who had recovered from COVID-19. Sample: peripheral blood, taken after recovery from COVID-19. The gene calls are TRBV7-9 and TRBJ2-6, with 8 bases aligning to TRBD1. CDR3 bases: TGTGCCAGCAGCCGGGACAGGCCGGACTCTGGGGCCAACGTCCTGACTTTC. This codes for CASSRDRPDSGANVLTF.